These 21 T cell receptor beta chains were all obtained from the same sample, sequenced in a study of T cells after posttransplantation cyclophosphamide. The method was immunoSEQ multiplex PCR; TCRdb's version includes in-frame clones alone and lacks a portion of them. In the table there are 35,000 to 50,000 clones, about 90% of which are singletons. A marrow graft followed busulfan-fludarabine conditioning, with cyclophosphamide on days +3 and +4. Sequenced here: PBMCs, sampled just over 60 days after allogeneic stem cell transplant with posttransplant cyclophosphamide. Receptor source: a male patient between 60 and 69 years old who received an allogeneic stem cell transplant from a related donor and was CMV-positive. The graft donor may account for some of the T cells.

The V and J genes are TRBV6-5 and TRBJ2-5, with D maybe TRBD2 (6 bases). Germline CDR1 reads MNHEY; CDR2 reads SVGAGI. Between the trimmed V and J ends, which lost 2 bases and 6 bases, there was a span of 13 bases. CDR3 size: 14 residues. CDR3 sequence: CASSYGLASKTQYF. CDR3 sequence (DNA): TGTGCCAGCAGTTACGGCCTAGCGAGCAAGACCCAGTACTTC.

The chain couples TRBV7-2 to TRBJ1-4; 7 nucleotides match TRBD1. Germline V CDR1 and CDR2: SGHTA, FQGNSA. The CDR3 is made up of 15 amino acids. Unmatched junction bases numbered 11, after V lost 5 bases and J lost 8 bases. CDR3 amino acids: CASSRTGTATEKLFF. In DNA form, the CDR3 reads TGTGCCAGCAGCCGTACCGGGACAGCAACAGAAAAACTGTTTTTT.

V and J are TRBV7-6 and TRBJ2-3; D is unclear. There are 18 residues in the CDR3. Trimming shortened V by 5 bases and J by 1 base, and 22 bases separated the two germline ends. Germline CDR1 SGHVS, CDR2 FNYEAQ. The CDR3, as DNA: TGTGCCAGCAGCCCCGCGCTCCCTCTGAGCCACCGCACAGATACGCAGTATTTT. Translated: CASSPALPLSHRTDTQYF.

The chain uses TRBV29-1 and TRBJ1-1; 8 bases map to TRBD1. This CDR3 has 15 amino acids. Per germline, CDR1 SQVTM and CDR2 ANQGSEA. The V and J ends lost 2 bases and 4 bases, in that order; junction bases with no gene match: 9. The CDR3 DNA is TGCAGCGTTGAAAAAAGGGACAGGAGGCTCACTGAAGCTTTCTTT. This translates into CSVEKRDRRLTEAFF.

The chain uses TRBV7-8 and TRBJ1-6, with D uncertain. Trimming left V 3 bases short and J 5 bases short, with 20 bases between. The CDR3 contains 18 residues. Germline V gene sequence: CDR1 SGHVS, CDR2 FQNEAQ. The CDR3 DNA reads TGTGCCAGCAGCTTTTACGGAGGTTCGGTTTCGGATAATTCACCCCTCCACTTT. Its protein product is CASSFYGGSVSDNSPLHF.

This clone was picked up one time. The CDR3 bases are TGTGCCAGCAGTTTACCTGGGACAGGGTCCTCTGGAAACACCATATATTTT. Translated: CASSLPGTGSSGNTIYF. V is TRBV28 and J is TRBJ1-3; 9 positions match TRBD1. J was trimmed by 0 bases and V by 2 bases; bases with no gene match: 5. The V gene's germline CDR1 is MDHEN and CDR2 SYDVKM. The CDR3 totals 17 residues.

In this sample, this clone turned up once. The gene calls are TRBV6-1 and TRBJ2-1; D ambiguous. Trimming left V 1 base short and J 0 bases short, with 10 bases between. CDR1 MNHNS and CDR2 SASEGT come from the germline V gene. The CDR3 consists of 16 residues. The CDR3 region is CASSEGRLSSYNEQFF. The CDR3 coding sequence is TGTGCCAGCAGTGAAGGCAGATTAAGCTCCTACAATGAGCAGTTCTTC.

This chain links TRBV6-1 with TRBJ2-7; 7 bases match TRBD1. V was pared by 6 bases and J by 3 bases, with 8 bases of the junction left unmatched. The germline CDR1 and CDR2 sequences are MNHNS and SASEGT. This CDR3 spans 14 amino acids. The CDR3 coding sequence is TGTGCCAGCAGGACTGGGGACAGCTTCTACGAGCAGTACTTC. Protein product: CASRTGDSFYEQYF.

This clone was counted once. The rearrangement links TRBV10-2 to TRBJ2-5, with D perhaps matching TRBD1 (5 bases). Germline CDR1 is WSHSY and CDR2 is SAAADI. The CDR3 is 13 amino acids. Between the trimmed V and J ends, which lost 1 base and 5 bases, there was a span of 8 bases. The CDR3 nucleotides read TGCGCCAGCAGTGAGTGGGGCTCGGAGACCCAGTACTTC. The encoded protein is CASSEWGSETQYF.

The chain carries TRBV5-4 and TRBJ1-5, with D maybe TRBD1 (6 bases). Germline V gene data show CDR1 as SGHNT and CDR2 as YYREEE (reference sequence). CDR3 length: 14 residues. V gave up 4 bases and J gave up 3 bases, with 11 bases separating them. CDR3 protein: CASSPDRNNQPQHF. In nucleotides, the CDR3 is TGTGCCAGCAGCCCGGACAGAAACAATCAGCCCCAGCATTTT.

This sequence joins TRBV29-1 and TRBJ2-7, with TRBD1 identical over 8 bases. V shed 7 bases, J shed 2 bases, and the junction held 4 bases outside the gene matches. Germline values: CDR1 SQVTM, CDR2 ANQGSEA. This CDR3 is 12 amino acids long. The CDR3 loop is CSAEQGAYEQYF. In nucleotides, the CDR3 is TGCAGCGCAGAACAGGGGGCCTACGAGCAGTACTTC.

The chain is built from TRBV11-2 and TRBJ1-1; D is possibly TRBD1 (5 bases). The V and J ends lost 2 bases and 1 base respectively, with 11 bases between them. The V gene's germline CDR1 is SGHAT and CDR2 FQNNGV. The CDR3 has 15 amino acids. The CDR3 DNA is TGTGCCAGCAGCTTAATACAGGCCGGGAACACTGAAGCTTTCTTT. This gives the protein CASSLIQAGNTEAFF.

The genes are TRBV19 and TRBJ1-5; D call uncertain. Germline loops: CDR1 LNHDA, CDR2 SQIVND (reference sequence). Trimming removed 5 bases from V and 2 bases from J, with 13 bases in between. The CDR3 runs 15 residues. CDR3 loop: CASSFARVGNQPQHF. For the CDR3, the DNA is TGTGCCAGTAGTTTTGCACGGGTGGGCAATCAGCCCCAGCATTTT. Based on the CDR3 plus reference TRBV19 and TRBJ1-5, the full variable domain is DGGITQSPKYLFRKEGQNVTLSCEQNLNHDAMYWYRQDPGQGLRLIYYSQIVNDFQKGDIAEGYSVSREKKESFPLTVTSAQKNPTAFYLCASSFARVGNQPQHFGDGTRLSIL.

This clone has just a few counts. The chain employs TRBV27 and TRBJ2-3; TRBD1 might be the D (5 bases). The CDR3 runs to 14 residues. V gave up 6 bases and J gave up 4 bases, with 14 bases separating them. Germline V CDR1 and CDR2: MNHEY, SMNVEV (reference sequence). CDR3 nucleotides: TGTGCCAGCAGGCAGGGCATTGGGGCAGATACGCAGTATTTT. Residues: CASRQGIGADTQYF.

V and J are TRBV27 and TRBJ2-4; a possible D gene is TRBD2 (6 bases). This CDR3 region has 15 residues. V lost 5 bases and J lost 2, with 13 bases in between. Germline values: CDR1 MNHEY, CDR2 SMNVEV (reference sequence). The CDR3 DNA reads as TGTGCCAGCAGTATCGGGGCGGGGTCCAAAAACATTCAGTACTTC. As protein: CASSIGAGSKNIQYF.

CDR3 sequence: CASSQAGGGLQETQYF. The CDR3 DNA reads TGCGCCAGCAGCCAAGCGGGCGGGGGCCTCCAAGAGACCCAGTACTTC. This sequence joins TRBV4-1 and TRBJ2-5; weak D call: TRBD2 (7 bases). V gave up 1 base and J gave up 1 base, with 13 bases separating them. CDR3 length: 16 amino acids. The germline V gene encodes CDR1 MGHRA and CDR2 YSYEKL.

The chain combines TRBV29-1 with TRBJ1-3; D may be TRBD1 (6 bases). The V end lost 4 bases, the J end lost 4 bases, and 14 bases lay between the germline ends. This CDR3 has 14 residues. The germline V gene has CDR1 SQVTM and CDR2 ANQGSEA. Written as DNA, the CDR3 is TGCAGCGTTGCGCCGACAGGCAGGGGAAACACCATATATTTT. Its translation: CSVAPTGRGNTIYF.

This chain joins TRBV9 and TRBJ2-5; no firm D call. The germline gives CDR1 SGDLS, CDR2 YYNGEE. V was clipped by 0 bases and J by 4 bases, with 16 bases between them. This CDR3 is 16 amino acids long. CDR3 DNA: TGTGCCAGCAGCGTAGACGGTAGCCCCTCGCGAGAGACCCAGTACTTC. Encoded protein: CASSVDGSPSRETQYF.

The V call is TRBV4-2, the J call TRBJ1-1, with 7 bases matching TRBD1. CDR1 LGHNA and CDR2 YNFKEQ come from the germline V gene. Trimming at V came to 1 base and at J to 4 bases, leaving 12 bases not matched to a gene. There are 17 residues in the CDR3. CDR3 protein: CASSQAPLVPGGTEAFF. CDR3 DNA sequence: TGTGCCAGCAGCCAAGCCCCTTTGGTTCCAGGGGGCACTGAAGCTTTCTTT.

This chain connects TRBV2 to TRBJ2-5, with 9 bases lining up with TRBD2. This CDR3 has 16 amino acids. V shed 1 base, J shed 5 bases, and the junction held 8 bases outside the gene matches. Germline CDR1 and CDR2: SNHLY and FYNNEI. The CDR3 coding sequence is TGTGCCAGCAGTGAAGTTGGGCGGGGGGGCCGGGAGACCCAGTACTTC. It encodes CASSEVGRGGRETQYF.

This chain uses TRBV30 with TRBJ1-5; D uncertain. The CDR3 is 14 residues long. Germline CDR1 and CDR2: GTSNPN and SVGIG (reference sequence). V lost 4 bases and J 6 bases, leaving 16 bases between the germline ends. CDR3 in DNA: TGTGCCTGGATAGGGAGTGGGAGATCTCAGCCCCAGCATTTT. As protein: CAWIGSGRSQPQHF.